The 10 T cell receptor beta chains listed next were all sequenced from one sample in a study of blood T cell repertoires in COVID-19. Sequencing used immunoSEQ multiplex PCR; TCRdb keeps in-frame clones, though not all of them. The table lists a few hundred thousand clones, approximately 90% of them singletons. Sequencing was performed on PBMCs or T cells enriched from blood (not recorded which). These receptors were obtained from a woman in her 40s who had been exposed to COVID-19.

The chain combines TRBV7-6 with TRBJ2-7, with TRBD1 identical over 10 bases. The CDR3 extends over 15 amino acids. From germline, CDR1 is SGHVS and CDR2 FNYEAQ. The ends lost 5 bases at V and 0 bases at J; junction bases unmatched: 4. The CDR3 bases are TGTGCCAGCAGCCCAGGGACAGGGGACTCCTACGAGCAGTACTTC. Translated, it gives CASSPGTGDSYEQYF.

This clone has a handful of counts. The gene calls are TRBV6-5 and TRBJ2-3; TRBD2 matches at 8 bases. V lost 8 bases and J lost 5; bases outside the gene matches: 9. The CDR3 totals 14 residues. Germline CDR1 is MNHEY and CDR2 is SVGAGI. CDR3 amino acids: CASLFGGAGDTQYF. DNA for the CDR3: TGTGCCAGCCTGTTCGGGGGGGCCGGAGATACGCAGTATTTT.

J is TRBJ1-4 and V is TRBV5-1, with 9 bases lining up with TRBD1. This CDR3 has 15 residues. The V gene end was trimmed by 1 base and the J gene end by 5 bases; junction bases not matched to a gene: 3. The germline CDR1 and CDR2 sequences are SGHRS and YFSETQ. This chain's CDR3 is CASSLHGQGNEKLFF. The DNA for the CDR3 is TGCGCCAGCAGCTTGCACGGACAGGGGAATGAAAAACTGTTTTTT. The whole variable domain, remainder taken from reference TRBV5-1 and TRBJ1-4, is KAGVTQTPRYLIKTRGQQVTLSCSPISGHRSVSWYQQTPGQGLQFLFEYFSETQRNKGNFPGRFSGRQFSNSRSEMNVSTLELGDSALYLCASSLHGQGNEKLFFGSGTQLSVL.

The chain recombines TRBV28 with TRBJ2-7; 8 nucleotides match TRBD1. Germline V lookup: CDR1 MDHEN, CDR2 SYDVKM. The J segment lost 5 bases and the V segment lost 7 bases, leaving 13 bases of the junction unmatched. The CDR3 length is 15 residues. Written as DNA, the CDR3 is TGTGCCAGCAATTTCCGGGACAGGCCAAGGAACGAGCAGTACTTC. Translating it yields CASNFRDRPRNEQYF. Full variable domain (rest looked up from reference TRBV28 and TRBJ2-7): DVKVTQSSRYLVKRTGEKVFLECVQDMDHENMFWYRQDPGLGLRLIYFSYDVKMKEKGDIPEGYSVSREKKERFSLILESASTNQTSMYLCASNFRDRPRNEQYFGPGTRLTVT.

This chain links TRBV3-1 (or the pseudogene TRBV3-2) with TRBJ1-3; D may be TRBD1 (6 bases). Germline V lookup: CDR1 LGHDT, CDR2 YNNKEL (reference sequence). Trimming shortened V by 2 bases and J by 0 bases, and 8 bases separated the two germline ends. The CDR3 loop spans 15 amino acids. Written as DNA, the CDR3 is TGTGCCAGCAGCCAACCAGGGGTCTCTGGAAACACCATATATTTT. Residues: CASSQPGVSGNTIYF.

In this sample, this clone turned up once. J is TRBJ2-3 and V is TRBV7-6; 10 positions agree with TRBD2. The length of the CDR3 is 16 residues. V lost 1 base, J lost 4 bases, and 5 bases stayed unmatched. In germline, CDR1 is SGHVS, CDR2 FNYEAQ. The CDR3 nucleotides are TGTGCCAGCAGCTTAGGAGCGGGGGGGGGCGCAGATACGCAGTATTTT. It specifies CASSLGAGGGADTQYF.

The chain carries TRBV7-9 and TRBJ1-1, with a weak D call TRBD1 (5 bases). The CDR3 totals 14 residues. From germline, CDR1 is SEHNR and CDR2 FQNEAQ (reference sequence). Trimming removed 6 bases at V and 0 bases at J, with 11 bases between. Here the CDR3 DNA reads TGTGCCAGCAGTATAGACAGTTTGAACACTGAAGCTTTCTTT. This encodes CASSIDSLNTEAFF.

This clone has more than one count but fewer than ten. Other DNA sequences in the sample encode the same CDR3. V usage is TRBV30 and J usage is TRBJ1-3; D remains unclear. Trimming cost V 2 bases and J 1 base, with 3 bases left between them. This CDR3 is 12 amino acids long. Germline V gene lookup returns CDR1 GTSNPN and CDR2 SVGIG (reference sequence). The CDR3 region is CAWSYSGNTIYF. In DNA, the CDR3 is TGTGCCTGGAGTTATTCTGGAAACACCATATATTTT.

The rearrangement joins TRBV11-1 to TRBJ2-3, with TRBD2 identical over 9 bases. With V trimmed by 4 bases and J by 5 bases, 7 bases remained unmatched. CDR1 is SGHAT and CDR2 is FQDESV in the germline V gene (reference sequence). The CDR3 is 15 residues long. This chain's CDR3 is CASSSSGALLDTQYF. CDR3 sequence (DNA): TGTGCCAGCAGCTCTAGCGGGGCGCTCTTAGATACGCAGTATTTT. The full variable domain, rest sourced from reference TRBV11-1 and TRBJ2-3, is EAEVAQSPRYKITEKSQAVAFWCDPISGHATLYWYRQILGQGPELLVQFQDESVVDDSQLPKDRFSAERLKGVDSTLKIQPAELGDSAMYLCASSSSGALLDTQYFGPGTRLTVL.

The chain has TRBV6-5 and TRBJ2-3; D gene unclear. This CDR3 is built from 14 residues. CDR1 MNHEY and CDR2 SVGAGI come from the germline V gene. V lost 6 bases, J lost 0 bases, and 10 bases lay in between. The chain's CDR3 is CASSAKTSTDTQYF. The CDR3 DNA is TGTGCCAGCAGCGCGAAAACGAGCACAGATACGCAGTATTTT.